This T cell receptor (beta chain) was recorded in a study of monozygotic twins with inflammatory bowel disease. The CDR3 spans 13 residues. CDR1 is DFQATT, CDR2 SNEGSKA, per germline (reference sequence). Following a re-call of the 5' RACE reads, TCRdb has one entry per CDR3 protein and lacks DNA. This table lists fewer than 450,000 distinct CDR3 sequences. This clonotype was obtained from a human donor with ulcerative colitis or Crohn's disease, or a healthy co-twin of an affected twin (not recorded which). Sequences were obtained from blood. The V gene is TRBV20-1, the J gene TRBJ1-2; TCRdb indicates TRBD1, and absent DNA this call remains unverified. The chain's CDR3 is CSANTNRVYGYTF.